The 18 T cell receptor beta chains given below trace back to one sample, sequenced in a study of monozygotic twins with inflammatory bowel disease. TCRdb re-called the 5' RACE reads and shows each CDR3 protein once, DNA omitted. This sample's table has a few hundred thousand distinct CDR3 sequences. The sequenced material came from blood. The receptors were gathered from a human donor with ulcerative colitis or Crohn's disease, or a healthy co-twin of an affected twin (not recorded which).

The chain carries TRBV4-1 and TRBJ1-2; there is no DNA to check the TCRdb D call of TRBD1. Per the germline V gene, CDR1 is MGHRA and CDR2 is YSYEKL. The CDR3 length is 12 residues. The CDR3: CASSHDRVTHTF.

This chain connects TRBV12-3 or TRBV12-4 to TRBJ2-3. This CDR3 contains 16 residues. The CDR3 sequence: CASSLAITGGTDTQYF.

CDR3: CASSPEEGTGGSYGYTF. This chain uses TRBV18 with TRBJ1-2; TCRdb calls TRBD1, which cannot be checked without DNA. The V gene's germline CDR1 is KGHSH and CDR2 LQKENI. This CDR3 has 17 amino acids.

This rearrangement joins TRBV29-1 to TRBJ1-3; TCRdb designates TRBD1, a call that cannot be tested without DNA. Per the germline V gene, CDR1 is SQVTM and CDR2 is ANQGSEA. The CDR3 extends over 16 amino acids. CDR3 protein: CSVERQGGSSGNTIYF.

The rearrangement joins TRBV3-1 to TRBJ2-3. The CDR3 sequence is 15 residues long. Per germline, CDR1 LGHDT and CDR2 YNNKEL (reference sequence). CDR3 region: CASSQVIRPADTQYF.

The CDR3 sequence: CASIPTGGMGAGELFF. This chain joins TRBV7-9 and TRBJ2-2; the D gene TCRdb calls, TRBD1, cannot be checked with no DNA. CDR3 length: 16 amino acids. Germline lookup yields CDR1 SEHNR and CDR2 FQNEAQ (reference sequence).

The chain links TRBV20-1 to TRBJ2-7; lacking DNA, the TRBD1 call made by TCRdb goes unchecked. In germline, CDR1 is DFQATT, CDR2 SNEGSKA (reference sequence). CDR3 length: 13 residues. This CDR3 reads CSAGGDGQKKQYF.

This chain connects TRBV20-1 to TRBJ2-2; TCRdb's D gene call, TRBD1, goes unchecked for lack of DNA. Germline V gene data show CDR1 as DFQATT and CDR2 as SNEGSKA (reference sequence). There are 15 residues in the CDR3. CDR3 in amino acids: CSATARDILTGELFF.

The J gene is TRBJ1-2, the V gene TRBV6-2 or TRBV6-3. CDR3 length equals 12 residues. The germline CDR1 and CDR2 sequences are MNHEY and SVGEGT. Here the CDR3 reads CASSAGNYGYTF.

The chain couples TRBV20-1 to TRBJ2-7; TCRdb reports TRBD1, a call that lacks DNA to check it against. The CDR3 spans 13 residues. Germline CDR1 DFQATT, CDR2 SNEGSKA (reference sequence). The CDR3 reads CSAPDRFSYEQYF.

This rearrangement joins TRBV7-9 to TRBJ1-1; no DNA is available, so the TRBD1 call from TCRdb remains unchecked. This CDR3 is built from 15 residues. The germline CDR1 and CDR2 sequences are SEHNR and FQNEAQ (reference sequence). This CDR3 is CASSLASGPNTEAFF. Combining the CDR3 with reference TRBV7-9 and TRBJ1-1 gives the whole variable domain DTGVSQNPRHKITKRGQNVTFRCDPISEHNRLYWYRQTLGQGPEFLTYFQNEAQLEKSRLLSDRFSAERPKGSFSTLEIQRTEQGDSAMYLCASSLASGPNTEAFFGQGTRLTVV.

The V gene is TRBV5-6, the J gene TRBJ1-1; absent DNA, TCRdb's TRBD1 call cannot be checked. This CDR3 is 15 amino acids long. Germline V lookup: CDR1 SGHDT, CDR2 YYEEEE. CDR3 protein: CASSFYRGRRTEAFF.

V and J are TRBV7-2 and TRBJ1-2. The CDR3 is 16 residues long. In germline, CDR1 is SGHTA, CDR2 FQGNSA. The chain's CDR3 is CASSLNTPSSQSAYTF.

J is TRBJ2-7 and V is TRBV4-2. Per germline, CDR1 LGHNA and CDR2 YNFKEQ. CDR3 length: 15 amino acids. CDR3 sequence reads: CASSRSSTVVDEQYF.

The chain employs TRBV3-1 and TRBJ2-6; the D call of TRBD1 rests on TCRdb alone, since no DNA is present to check it. Germline assignment: CDR1 LGHDT and CDR2 YNNKEL (reference sequence). This CDR3 has 16 amino acids. The chain's CDR3 is CASWGPGSPGANVLTF.

CDR3 in amino acids: CASSQAPLGQYTEAFF. The V gene is TRBV4-2, the J gene TRBJ1-1; TCRdb names TRBD1, which stays unverified in the absence of DNA. Germline lookup yields CDR1 LGHNA and CDR2 YNFKEQ. There are 16 residues in the CDR3.

This sequence joins TRBV24-1 and TRBJ2-3; TCRdb lists TRBD1, though no DNA is available to test this call. Germline V gives CDR1 KGHDR, CDR2 SFDVKD. The CDR3 runs 13 residues. This CDR3 reads CATSGDSSDTQYF.

The gene calls are TRBV9 and TRBJ2-7; no DNA is available, so the TRBD2 call from TCRdb remains unchecked. Looked up from germline, CDR1 is SGDLS and CDR2 is YYNGEE. The CDR3 spans 15 residues. CDR3 region: CASSVEPAGGSEQYF. The full variable domain, rest sourced from reference TRBV9 and TRBJ2-7, is DSGVTQTPKHLITATGQRVTLRCSPRSGDLSVYWYQQSLDQGLQFLIQYYNGEERAKGNILERFSAQQFPDLHSELNLSSLELGDSALYFCASSVEPAGGSEQYFGPGTRLTVT.